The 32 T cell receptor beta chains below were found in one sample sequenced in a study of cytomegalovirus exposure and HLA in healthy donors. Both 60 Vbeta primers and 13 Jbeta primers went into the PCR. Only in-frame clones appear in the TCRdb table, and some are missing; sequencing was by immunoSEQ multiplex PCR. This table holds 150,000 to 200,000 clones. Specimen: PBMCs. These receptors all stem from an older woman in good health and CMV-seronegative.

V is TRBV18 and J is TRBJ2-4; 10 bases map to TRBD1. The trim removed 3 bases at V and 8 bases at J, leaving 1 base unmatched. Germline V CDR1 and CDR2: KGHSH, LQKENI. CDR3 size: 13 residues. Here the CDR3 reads CASSPGTGDIQYF. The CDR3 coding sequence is TGTGCCAGCTCACCCGGGACAGGGGACATTCAGTACTTC.

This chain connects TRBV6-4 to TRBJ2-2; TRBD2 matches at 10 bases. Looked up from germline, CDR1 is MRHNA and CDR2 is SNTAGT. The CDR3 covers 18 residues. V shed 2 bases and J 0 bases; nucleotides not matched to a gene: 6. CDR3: CASSDTGLAVANTGELFF. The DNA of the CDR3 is TGTGCCAGCAGTGACACCGGACTAGCGGTCGCGAACACCGGGGAGCTGTTTTTT.

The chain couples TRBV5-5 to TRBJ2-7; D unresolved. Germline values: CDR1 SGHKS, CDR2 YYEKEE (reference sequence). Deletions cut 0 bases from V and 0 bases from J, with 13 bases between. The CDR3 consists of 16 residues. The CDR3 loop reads CASSLEPQVSSYEQYF. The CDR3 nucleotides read TGTGCCAGCAGCTTGGAACCCCAGGTTAGCTCCTACGAGCAGTACTTC.

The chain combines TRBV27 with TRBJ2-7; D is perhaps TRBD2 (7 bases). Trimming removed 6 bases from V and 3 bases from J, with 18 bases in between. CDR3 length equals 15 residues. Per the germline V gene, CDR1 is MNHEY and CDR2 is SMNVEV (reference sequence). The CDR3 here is CASRRTGREGYEQYF. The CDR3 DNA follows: TGTGCCAGCAGACGAACAGGGAGGGAGGGCTACGAGCAGTACTTC.

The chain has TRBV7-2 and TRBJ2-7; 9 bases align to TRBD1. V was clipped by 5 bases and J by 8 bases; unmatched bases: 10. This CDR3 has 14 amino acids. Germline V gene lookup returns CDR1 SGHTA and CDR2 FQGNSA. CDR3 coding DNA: TGTGCCAGCAGCCGGGGACAGGGAGTGTACCAGCAGTACTTC. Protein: CASSRGQGVYQQYF.

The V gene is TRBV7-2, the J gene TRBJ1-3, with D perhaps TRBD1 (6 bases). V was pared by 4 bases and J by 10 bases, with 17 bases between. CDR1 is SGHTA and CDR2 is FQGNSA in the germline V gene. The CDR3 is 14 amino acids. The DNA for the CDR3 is TGTGCCAGCAGCTCGGTGGGCACCCAGGGGACCATATATTTT. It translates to CASSSVGTQGTIYF.

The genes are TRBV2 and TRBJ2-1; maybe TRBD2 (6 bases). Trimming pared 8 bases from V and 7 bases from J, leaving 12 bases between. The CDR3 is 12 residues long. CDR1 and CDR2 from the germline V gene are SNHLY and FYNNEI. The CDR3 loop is CASPLGGNEQFF. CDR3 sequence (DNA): TGTGCCAGCCCCCTTGGGGGGAATGAGCAGTTCTTC.

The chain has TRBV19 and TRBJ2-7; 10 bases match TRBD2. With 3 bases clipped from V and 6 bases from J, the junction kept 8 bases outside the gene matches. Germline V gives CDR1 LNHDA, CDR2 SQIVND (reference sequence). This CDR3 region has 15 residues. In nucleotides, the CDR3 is TGTGCCAGTAGTATGAGCGGGAGGGCCCTTGGCGAGCAGTACTTC. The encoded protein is CASSMSGRALGEQYF.

The CDR3 loop reads CASREYDRGYTF. The CDR3 DNA reads TGTGCCAGTCGAGAATATGACAGGGGCTACACCTTC. The J gene is TRBJ1-2, the V gene TRBV4-2, with D possibly being TRBD1 (6 bases). Germline CDR1 is LGHNA and CDR2 is YNFKEQ. The V and J ends lost 9 bases and 8 bases respectively, with 16 bases between them. This CDR3 is built from 12 residues.

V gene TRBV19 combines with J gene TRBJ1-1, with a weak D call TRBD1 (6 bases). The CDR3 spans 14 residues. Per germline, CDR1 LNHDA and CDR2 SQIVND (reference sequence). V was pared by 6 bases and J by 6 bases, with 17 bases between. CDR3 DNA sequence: TGTGCCAGTAGCCCTCAAACAGGGTGGGCTGAAGCTTTCTTT. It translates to CASSPQTGWAEAFF. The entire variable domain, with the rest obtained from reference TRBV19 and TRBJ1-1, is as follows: DGGITQSPKYLFRKEGQNVTLSCEQNLNHDAMYWYRQDPGQGLRLIYYSQIVNDFQKGDIAEGYSVSREKKESFPLTVTSAQKNPTAFYLCASSPQTGWAEAFFGQGTRLTVV.

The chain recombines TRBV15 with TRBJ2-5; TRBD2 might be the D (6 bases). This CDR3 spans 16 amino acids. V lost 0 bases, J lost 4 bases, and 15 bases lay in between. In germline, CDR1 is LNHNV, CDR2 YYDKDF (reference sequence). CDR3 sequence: CATSRDQPGVAETQYF. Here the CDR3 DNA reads TGTGCCACCAGCAGAGATCAACCGGGAGTGGCAGAGACCCAGTACTTC. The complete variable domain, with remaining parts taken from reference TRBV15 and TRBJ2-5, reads DAMVIQNPRYQVTQFGKPVTLSCSQTLNHNVMYWYQQKSSQAPKLLFHYYDKDFNNEADTPDNFQSRRPNTSFCFLDIRSPGLGDTAMYLCATSRDQPGVAETQYFGPGTRLLVL.

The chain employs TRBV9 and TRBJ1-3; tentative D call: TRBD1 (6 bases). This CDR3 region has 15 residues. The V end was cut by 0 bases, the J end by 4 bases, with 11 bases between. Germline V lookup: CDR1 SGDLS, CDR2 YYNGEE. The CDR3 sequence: CASSVEDRKGNTIYF. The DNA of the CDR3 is TGTGCCAGCAGCGTAGAAGACAGGAAGGGAAACACCATATATTTT.

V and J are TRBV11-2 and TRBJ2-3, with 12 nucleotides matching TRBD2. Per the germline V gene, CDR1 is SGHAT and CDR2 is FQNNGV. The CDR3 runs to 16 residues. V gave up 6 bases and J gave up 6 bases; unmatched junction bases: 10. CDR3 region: CASSFRLAGEYDTQYF. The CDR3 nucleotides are TGTGCCAGCAGTTTCAGACTAGCGGGAGAGTACGATACGCAGTATTTT.

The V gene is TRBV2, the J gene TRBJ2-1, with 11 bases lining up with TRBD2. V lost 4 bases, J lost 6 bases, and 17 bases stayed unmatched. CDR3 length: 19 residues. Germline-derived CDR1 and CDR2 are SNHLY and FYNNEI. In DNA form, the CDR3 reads TGTGCCAGCAGTGCCGGGACAGGGTATCTACTAGCGGGAGTCAATGAGCAGTTCTTC. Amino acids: CASSAGTGYLLAGVNEQFF.

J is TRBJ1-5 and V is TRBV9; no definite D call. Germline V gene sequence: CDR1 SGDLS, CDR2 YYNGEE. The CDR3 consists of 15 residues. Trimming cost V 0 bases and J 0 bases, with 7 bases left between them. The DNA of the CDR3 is TGTGCCAGCAGCGTAGACGGGTATAGCAATCAGCCCCAGCATTTT. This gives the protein CASSVDGYSNQPQHF.

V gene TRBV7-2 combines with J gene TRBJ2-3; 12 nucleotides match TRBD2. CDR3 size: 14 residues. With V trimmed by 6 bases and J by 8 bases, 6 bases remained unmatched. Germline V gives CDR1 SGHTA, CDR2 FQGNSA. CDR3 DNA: TGTGCCAGCAGGCTAGCGGGGGGGAAGCGTACGCAGTATTTT. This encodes CASRLAGGKRTQYF.

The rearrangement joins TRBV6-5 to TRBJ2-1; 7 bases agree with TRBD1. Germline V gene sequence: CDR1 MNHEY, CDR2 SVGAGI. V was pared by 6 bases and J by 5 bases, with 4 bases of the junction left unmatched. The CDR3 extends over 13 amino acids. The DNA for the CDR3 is TGTGCCAGCAGCCGGGACAGTAACAATGAGCAGTTCTTC. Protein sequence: CASSRDSNNEQFF.

CDR3 nucleotides: TGTGCCAGCAGCTTTGAAAGGGGCACTGAAGCTTTCTTT. It yields the protein CASSFERGTEAFF. The chain couples TRBV7-9 to TRBJ1-1; a weak D match, TRBD1 (5 bases). The V gene's germline CDR1 is SEHNR and CDR2 FQNEAQ (reference sequence). CDR3 length: 13 amino acids. Trimming cost V 3 bases and J 4 bases, with 9 bases left between them.

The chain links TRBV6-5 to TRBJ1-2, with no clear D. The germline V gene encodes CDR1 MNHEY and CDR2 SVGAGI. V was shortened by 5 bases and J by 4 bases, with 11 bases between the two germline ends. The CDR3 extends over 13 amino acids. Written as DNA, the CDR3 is TGTGCCAGCAGTGCCTCCCCCAGCTATGGCTACACCTTC. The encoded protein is CASSASPSYGYTF.

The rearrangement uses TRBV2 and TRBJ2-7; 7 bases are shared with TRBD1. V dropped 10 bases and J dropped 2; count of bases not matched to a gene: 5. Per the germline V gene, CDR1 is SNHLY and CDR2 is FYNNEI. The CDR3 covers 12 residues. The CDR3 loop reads CATRDSAYEQYF. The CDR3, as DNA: TGTGCCACCCGGGACAGCGCCTACGAGCAGTACTTC. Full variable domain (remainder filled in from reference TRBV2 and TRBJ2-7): EPEVTQTPSHQVTQMGQEVILRCVPISNHLYFYWYRQILGQKVEFLVSFYNNEISEKSEIFDDQFSVERPDGSNFTLKIRSTKLEDSAMYFCATRDSAYEQYFGPGTRLTVT.

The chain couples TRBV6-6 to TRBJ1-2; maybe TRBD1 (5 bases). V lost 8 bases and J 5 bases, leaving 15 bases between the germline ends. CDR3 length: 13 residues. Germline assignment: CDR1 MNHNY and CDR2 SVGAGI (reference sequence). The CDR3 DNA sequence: TGTGCCAGCTCTCAGGGTGGATGGTATGGCTACACCTTC. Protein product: CASSQGGWYGYTF.

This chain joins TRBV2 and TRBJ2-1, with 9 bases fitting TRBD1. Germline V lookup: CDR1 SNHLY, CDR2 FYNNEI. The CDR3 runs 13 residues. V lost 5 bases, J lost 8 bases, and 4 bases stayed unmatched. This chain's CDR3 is CASSSRDRDEQFF. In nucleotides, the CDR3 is TGTGCCAGCAGTTCCCGGGACAGGGATGAGCAGTTCTTC. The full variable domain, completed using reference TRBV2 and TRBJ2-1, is EPEVTQTPSHQVTQMGQEVILRCVPISNHLYFYWYRQILGQKVEFLVSFYNNEISEKSEIFDDQFSVERPDGSNFTLKIRSTKLEDSAMYFCASSSRDRDEQFFGPGTRLTVL.

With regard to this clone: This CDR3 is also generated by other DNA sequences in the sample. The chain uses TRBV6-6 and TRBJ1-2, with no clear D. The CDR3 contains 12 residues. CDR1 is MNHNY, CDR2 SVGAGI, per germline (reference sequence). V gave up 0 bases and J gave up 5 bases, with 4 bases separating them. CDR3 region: CASSYSAYGYTF. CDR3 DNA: TGTGCCAGCAGTTACTCGGCTTATGGCTACACCTTC.

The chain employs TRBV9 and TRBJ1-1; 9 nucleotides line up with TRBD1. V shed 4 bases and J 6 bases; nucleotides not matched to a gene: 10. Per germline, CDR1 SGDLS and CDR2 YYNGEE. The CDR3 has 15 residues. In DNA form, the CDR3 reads TGTGCCAGCAGCCCAGGGACAGGGATGCTCTCTGAAGCTTTCTTT. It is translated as CASSPGTGMLSEAFF.

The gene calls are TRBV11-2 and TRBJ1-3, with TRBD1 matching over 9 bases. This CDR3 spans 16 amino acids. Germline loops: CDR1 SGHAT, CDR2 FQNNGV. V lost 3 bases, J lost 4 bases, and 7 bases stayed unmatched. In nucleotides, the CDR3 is TGTGCCAGCAGCTTTACAGGGGGCGCAGAAGGAAACACCATATATTTT. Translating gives CASSFTGGAEGNTIYF.

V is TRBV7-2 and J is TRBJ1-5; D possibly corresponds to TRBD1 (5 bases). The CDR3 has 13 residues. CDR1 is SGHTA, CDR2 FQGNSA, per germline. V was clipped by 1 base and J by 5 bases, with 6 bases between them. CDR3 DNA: TGTGCCAGCAGCTTAGGGGGCTATCAGCCCCAGCATTTT. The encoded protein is CASSLGGYQPQHF. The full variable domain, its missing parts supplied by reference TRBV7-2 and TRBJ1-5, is GAGVSQSPSNKVTEKGKDVELRCDPISGHTALYWYRQSLGQGLEFLIYFQGNSAPDKSGLPSDRFSAERTGGSVSTLTIQRTQQEDSAVYLCASSLGGYQPQHFGDGTRLSIL.

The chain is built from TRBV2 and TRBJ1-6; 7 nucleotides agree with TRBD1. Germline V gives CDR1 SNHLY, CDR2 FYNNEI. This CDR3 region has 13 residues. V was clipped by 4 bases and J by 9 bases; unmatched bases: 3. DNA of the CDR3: TGTGCCAGCAGTGGGGACAGTCTTTCACCCCTCCACTTT. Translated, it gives CASSGDSLSPLHF.

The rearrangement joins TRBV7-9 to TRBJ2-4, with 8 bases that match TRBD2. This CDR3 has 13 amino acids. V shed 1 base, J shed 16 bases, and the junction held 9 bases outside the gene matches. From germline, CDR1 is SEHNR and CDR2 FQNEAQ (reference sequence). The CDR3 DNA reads TGTGCCAGCAGCTTAGATCAAGCGGGGGCTCGCTACTTC. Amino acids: CASSLDQAGARYF. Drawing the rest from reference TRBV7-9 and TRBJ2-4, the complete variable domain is DTGVSQNPRHKITKRGQNVTFRCDPISEHNRLYWYRQTLGQGPEFLTYFQNEAQLEKSRLLSDRFSAERPKGSFSTLEIQRTEQGDSAMYLCASSLDQAGARYFGAGTRLSVL.

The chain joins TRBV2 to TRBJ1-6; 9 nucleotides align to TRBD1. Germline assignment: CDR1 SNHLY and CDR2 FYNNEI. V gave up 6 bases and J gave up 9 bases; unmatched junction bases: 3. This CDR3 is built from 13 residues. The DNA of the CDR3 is TGTGCCAGCAGCGACAGGGGGAGTTCACCCCTCCACTTT. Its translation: CASSDRGSSPLHF.

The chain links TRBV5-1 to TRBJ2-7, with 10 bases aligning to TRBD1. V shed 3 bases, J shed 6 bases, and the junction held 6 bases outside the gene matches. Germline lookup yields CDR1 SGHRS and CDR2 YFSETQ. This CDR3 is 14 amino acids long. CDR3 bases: TGCGCCAGCAGCTGGGGGACAGGGGAGATCGAGCAGTACTTC. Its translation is CASSWGTGEIEQYF.

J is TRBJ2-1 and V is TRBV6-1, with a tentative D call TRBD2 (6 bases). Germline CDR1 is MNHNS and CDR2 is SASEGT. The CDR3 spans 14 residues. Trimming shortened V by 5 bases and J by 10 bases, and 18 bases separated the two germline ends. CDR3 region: CASSPSGTQREQFF. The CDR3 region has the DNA TGTGCCAGCAGTCCCTCCGGGACTCAACGGGAGCAGTTCTTC.

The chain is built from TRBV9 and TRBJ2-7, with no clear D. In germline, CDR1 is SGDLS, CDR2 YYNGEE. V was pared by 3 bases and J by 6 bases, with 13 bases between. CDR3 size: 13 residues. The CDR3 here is CASSARAYGEQYF. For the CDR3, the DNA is TGTGCCAGCAGCGCCCGAGCTTACGGCGAGCAGTACTTC.